This T cell receptor beta chain is drawn from a study of spatial heterogeneity in lung cancer. TCRdb reprocessed the 5' RACE reads with MiXCR, giving one entry per CDR3 protein. The sample carries approximately 52,000 distinct CDR3 sequences, around 5.2% recorded once. This clonotype was recorded at least ten times. The V segment lost 5 bases and the J segment 4 bases; nucleotides outside the gene matches: 9. CDR3 length: 15 residues. Per germline, CDR1 SGHTA and CDR2 FQGNSA. The time point denotes: sample taken at primary tumor resection. This specimen was PBMCs, taken at surgery. The rearrangement joins TRBV7-2 to TRBJ2-5; 8 positions agree with TRBD1. The TCR was taken from a male donor with early-stage non-small cell lung cancer. CDR3 sequence: CASSPSTGAGETQYF. In nucleotides, the CDR3 is TGTGCCAGCAGCCCCTCGACAGGGGCTGGAGAGACCCAGTACTTC.